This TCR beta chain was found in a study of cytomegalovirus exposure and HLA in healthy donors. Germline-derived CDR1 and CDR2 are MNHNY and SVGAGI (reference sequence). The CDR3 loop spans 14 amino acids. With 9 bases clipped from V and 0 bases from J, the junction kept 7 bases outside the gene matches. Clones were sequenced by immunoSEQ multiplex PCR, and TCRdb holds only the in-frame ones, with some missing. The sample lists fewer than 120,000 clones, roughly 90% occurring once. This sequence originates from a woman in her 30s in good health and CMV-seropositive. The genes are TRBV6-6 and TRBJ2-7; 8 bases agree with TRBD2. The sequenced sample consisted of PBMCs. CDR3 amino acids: CASRTSQTSYEQYF. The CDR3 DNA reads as TGTGCCAGTAGGACTAGCCAGACCTCCTACGAGCAGTACTTC.